This TCR beta chain appears in the sequencing data of a study of blood T cell repertoires in COVID-19. J lost 9 bases, V lost 8 bases, and 4 bases had no gene match. Germline V lookup: CDR1 MNHEY, CDR2 SVGAGI. The CDR3 covers 13 residues. Assay used: immunoSEQ multiplex PCR; TCRdb lists only in-frame clones, some missing. This sample has roughly 120,000 clones, with about 70% found just once. This chain connects TRBV6-5 to TRBJ2-1; 13 bases agree with TRBD2. The sequence derives from a man aged 80 or over with COVID-19, enrolled during active disease. Sequences were obtained from peripheral blood. The CDR3 reads CASLWTSGSEQFF. CDR3 nucleotides: TGTGCCAGCTTATGGACTAGCGGGAGTGAGCAGTTCTTC.